The 17 T cell receptor beta chains presented below share a single source sample, sequenced in a study of blood T cell repertoires in COVID-19. Method: immunoSEQ multiplex PCR; TCRdb's copy keeps in-frame clones and lacks some. This sample has over 150,000 clones, with approximately 89% found just once. Material: PBMCs or T cells enriched from blood (not recorded which). The receptors derive from a man in his forties or fifties who had recovered from COVID-19.

This clone came up once. The chain is built from TRBV9 and TRBJ2-2; tentatively, D is TRBD2 (6 bases). The V gene lost 0 bases and the J gene lost 4 bases, with 13 bases spanning the gap. CDR1 SGDLS and CDR2 YYNGEE come from the germline V gene. The CDR3 consists of 16 residues. This CDR3 is CASSVEGGVITGELFF. The CDR3 DNA sequence: TGTGCCAGCAGCGTAGAGGGCGGGGTGATCACCGGGGAGCTGTTTTTT.

The chain recombines TRBV10-3 with TRBJ2-1; 7 bases are a match to TRBD1. The CDR3 consists of 14 residues. V was pared by 6 bases and J by 2 bases, with 4 bases of the junction left unmatched. Looked up from germline, CDR1 is ENHRY and CDR2 is SYGVKD. CDR3 coding DNA: TGTGCCATCAGGGGGACAGACGCCTACAATGAGCAGTTCTTC. This translates into CAIRGTDAYNEQFF.

This rearrangement joins TRBV28 to TRBJ2-6; D may be TRBD1 (5 bases). V lost 7 bases and J 4 bases, leaving 11 bases between the germline ends. The germline CDR1 and CDR2 sequences are MDHEN and SYDVKM. The CDR3 covers 14 residues. CDR3 nucleotides: TGTGCCAGCATTCAGGGTGCAGGGGCCAACGTCCTGACTTTC. This encodes CASIQGAGANVLTF.

The chain employs TRBV7-9 and TRBJ1-1; D not resolved. V shed 1 base and J shed 11 bases, with 11 bases lying between them. The CDR3 spans 12 residues. CDR1 and CDR2 from the germline V gene are SEHNR and FQNEAQ (reference sequence). The CDR3 DNA is TGTGCCAGCAGCTTAGAGGAGGGTGGTGCTTTCTTT. Protein: CASSLEEGGAFF.

The rearrangement uses TRBV5-1 and TRBJ2-7; 10 positions agree with TRBD2. This CDR3 is built from 15 residues. V trimming: 4 bases; J trimming: 3 bases; junction bases outside the gene matches: 7. Germline lookup yields CDR1 SGHRS and CDR2 YFSETQ. The CDR3 reads CASSDLAGGGYEQYF. CDR3 in DNA: TGCGCCAGCAGCGATTTAGCGGGAGGAGGCTACGAGCAGTACTTC. The whole variable domain, remainder taken from reference TRBV5-1 and TRBJ2-7, is KAGVTQTPRYLIKTRGQQVTLSCSPISGHRSVSWYQQTPGQGLQFLFEYFSETQRNKGNFPGRFSGRQFSNSRSEMNVSTLELGDSALYLCASSDLAGGGYEQYFGPGTRLTVT.

J is TRBJ1-5 and V is TRBV30, with 7 bases aligning to TRBD1. Trimming removed 8 bases from V and 6 bases from J; junction bases left unmatched: 7. The CDR3 has 12 residues. CDR1 and CDR2 (germline): GTSNPN, SVGIG (reference sequence). The CDR3 is CAADRDGQPQHF. The CDR3 DNA reads TGTGCCGCCGACAGGGACGGTCAGCCCCAGCATTTT.

This chain connects TRBV25-1 to TRBJ2-2; D ambiguous. The CDR3 consists of 11 residues. Trimming shortened V by 3 bases and J by 7 bases, and 3 bases separated the two germline ends. CDR1 is MGHDK, CDR2 SYGVNS, per germline. CDR3 nucleotide sequence: TGTGCCAGCAGTGACGTCGGGGAGCTGTTTTTT. Amino acids: CASSDVGELFF.

The chain uses TRBV30 and TRBJ1-2; possible D gene TRBD1, 6 bases. Trimming left V 0 bases short and J 2 bases short, with 7 bases between. Germline V lookup: CDR1 GTSNPN, CDR2 SVGIG (reference sequence). This CDR3 comprises 13 residues. Here the CDR3 reads CAWSVGQNYGYTF. The CDR3 nucleotides are TGTGCCTGGAGTGTTGGACAGAACTATGGCTACACCTTC. Complete variable domain (other parts from reference TRBV30 and TRBJ1-2): SQTIHQWPATLVQPVGSPLSLECTVEGTSNPNLYWYRQAAGRGLQLLFYSVGIGQISSEVPQNLSASRPQDRQFILSSKKLLLSDSGFYLCAWSVGQNYGYTFGSGTRLTVV.

The genes are TRBV6-4 and TRBJ2-3; 8 bases fit TRBD1. V lost 0 bases, J lost 6 bases, and 5 bases stayed unmatched. The CDR3 is 15 residues long. CDR1 and CDR2 from the germline V gene are MRHNA and SNTAGT. The CDR3 DNA reads as TGTGCCAGCAGTGACTCTGGGCAGGGGGCTGATACGCAGTATTTT. Its translation is CASSDSGQGADTQYF.

In this sample, this clone turned up once. The chain joins TRBV5-4 to TRBJ1-1, with a tentative D call TRBD1 (5 bases). Germline V gene lookup returns CDR1 SGHNT and CDR2 YYREEE (reference sequence). This CDR3 comprises 15 residues. Trimming cost V 4 bases and J 4 bases, with 17 bases left between them. CDR3 loop: CASSPKIGGSTEAFF. CDR3 nucleotide sequence: TGTGCCAGCAGCCCAAAAATCGGGGGAAGCACTGAAGCTTTCTTT.

Concerning this clone itself: The junction does not match germline at one end; this may be a read error. V and J are TRBV15 and TRBJ1-2; TRBD1 agrees at 8 bases. Germline values: CDR1 LNHNV, CDR2 YYDKDF (reference sequence). CDR3 length: 14 residues. CDR3 nucleotides: TGTGCCACCAGCAGAGTGGGAGGTCGTGGACAGGGAATCTTC. It is translated as CATSRVGGRGQGIF.

The V gene is TRBV2, the J gene TRBJ1-2; a weak D match, TRBD1 (6 bases). Trimming took 9 bases from V and 4 from J, leaving 21 bases between them. The CDR3 extends over 15 amino acids. Germline lookup yields CDR1 SNHLY and CDR2 FYNNEI. CDR3: CARNPQQGPVYGYTF. The CDR3 DNA is TGTGCCAGAAACCCTCAACAGGGCCCGGTCTATGGCTACACCTTC.

The chain uses TRBV28 and TRBJ2-7; TRBD2 might be the D (6 bases). Trimming took 5 bases from V and 6 from J, leaving 17 bases between them. Germline loops: CDR1 MDHEN, CDR2 SYDVKM. The CDR3 has 14 amino acids. Here the CDR3 reads CASSPTTSRTEQYF. The CDR3 DNA follows: TGTGCCAGCAGTCCGACGACTAGTCGGACCGAGCAGTACTTC. The whole variable domain, filled in from reference TRBV28 and TRBJ2-7, reads DVKVTQSSRYLVKRTGEKVFLECVQDMDHENMFWYRQDPGLGLRLIYFSYDVKMKEKGDIPEGYSVSREKKERFSLILESASTNQTSMYLCASSPTTSRTEQYFGPGTRLTVT.

This clone was recorded once. The V call is TRBV2, the J call TRBJ1-2; the D is unclear. CDR1 and CDR2 from the germline V gene are SNHLY and FYNNEI. This CDR3 is 16 amino acids long. Deletions cut 2 bases from V and 0 bases from J, with 13 bases between. CDR3 amino acids: CASSESGPSSNYGYTF. The CDR3 DNA reads TGTGCCAGCAGTGAATCCGGTCCTAGTTCTAACTATGGCTACACCTTC.

The chain combines TRBV4-1 with TRBJ1-1, with D unclear. Germline V gives CDR1 MGHRA, CDR2 YSYEKL. The germline V and J ends were trimmed by 3 bases and 2 bases, with 13 bases remaining between them. This CDR3 has 15 residues. As DNA, the CDR3 is TGCGCCAGCAGCCACGTGACGACACGAAACACTGAAGCTTTCTTT. It is translated as CASSHVTTRNTEAFF.

The V and J genes are TRBV7-6 and TRBJ1-3; TRBD1 aligns across 7 bases. Per the germline V gene, CDR1 is SGHVS and CDR2 is FNYEAQ. The trim removed 1 base at V and 7 bases at J, leaving 16 bases unmatched. The CDR3 consists of 18 residues. The CDR3 DNA is TGTGCCAGCAGCTTAGAATTTAGTCCTGACAGGGTGGGGAACACCATATATTTT. Encoded protein: CASSLEFSPDRVGNTIYF.

The V call is TRBV7-8, the J call TRBJ2-6, with D perhaps matching TRBD2 (5 bases). Germline V gene sequence: CDR1 SGHVS, CDR2 FQNEAQ. This CDR3 has 16 residues. V lost 4 bases to trimming and J lost 4 bases, with 14 bases between them. CDR3 nucleotide sequence: TGTGCCAGCAGCTCCATCCCGGGGTTGGGGGCCAACGTCCTGACTTTC. Amino acids: CASSSIPGLGANVLTF.